This TCR beta chain is drawn from a study of blood T cell repertoires in COVID-19. Study-level background: Specimens from acute and convalescent COVID-19 originated in the United States, Italy and Spain.

In the authors' workflow: Amplification from reference gene primers served as the basis for estimated nucleated cell counts. Assay used: immunoSEQ multiplex PCR; TCRdb lists only in-frame clones, some missing. D and trimming were read from the DNA, whereas the V and J calls and clone size are those reported in that table. The repertoire holds some 360,000 clones, more than 75% seen once, with 2.3% in the top ten. Seattle cases were enrolled at active infection and followed longitudinally. The CDR3 spans 15 residues. Trimming removed 6 bases from V and 1 base from J, with 12 bases in between. Germline V lookup: CDR1 SGHNT, CDR2 YENEEA.

The chain joins TRBV11-3 to TRBJ2-2; D is possibly TRBD2 (6 bases). The sample comprised peripheral blood. The TCR comes from an older woman with COVID-19, enrolled during active disease. The CDR3 here is CASSPLGGNTGELFF. CDR3 sequence (DNA): TGTGCCAGCAGTCCCTTGGGGGGGAACACCGGGGAGCTGTTTTTT.